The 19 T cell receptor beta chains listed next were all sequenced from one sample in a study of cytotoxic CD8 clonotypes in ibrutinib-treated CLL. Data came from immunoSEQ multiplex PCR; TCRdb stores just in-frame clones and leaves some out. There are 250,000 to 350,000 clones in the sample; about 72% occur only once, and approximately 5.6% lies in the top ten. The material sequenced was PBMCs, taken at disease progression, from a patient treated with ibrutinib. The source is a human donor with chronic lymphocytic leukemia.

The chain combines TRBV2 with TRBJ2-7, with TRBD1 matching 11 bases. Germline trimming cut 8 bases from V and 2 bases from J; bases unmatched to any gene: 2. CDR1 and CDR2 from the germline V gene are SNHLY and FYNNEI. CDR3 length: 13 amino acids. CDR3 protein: CASWGQGAYEQYF. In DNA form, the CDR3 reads TGTGCCAGCTGGGGACAGGGGGCCTACGAGCAGTACTTC.

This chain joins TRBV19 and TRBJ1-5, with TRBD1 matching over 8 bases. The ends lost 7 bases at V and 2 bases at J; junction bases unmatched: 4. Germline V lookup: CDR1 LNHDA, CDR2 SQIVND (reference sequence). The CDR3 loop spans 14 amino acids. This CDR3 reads CASIRTGRNQPQHF. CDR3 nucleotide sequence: TGTGCCAGTATCAGGACAGGGCGCAATCAGCCCCAGCATTTT.

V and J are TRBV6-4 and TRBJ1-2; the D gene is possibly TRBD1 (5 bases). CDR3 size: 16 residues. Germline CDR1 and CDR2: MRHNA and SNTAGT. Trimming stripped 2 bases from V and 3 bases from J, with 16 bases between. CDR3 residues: CASSDTLSRGYYGYTF. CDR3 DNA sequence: TGTGCCAGCAGTGACACCCTATCACGGGGCTACTATGGCTACACCTTC.

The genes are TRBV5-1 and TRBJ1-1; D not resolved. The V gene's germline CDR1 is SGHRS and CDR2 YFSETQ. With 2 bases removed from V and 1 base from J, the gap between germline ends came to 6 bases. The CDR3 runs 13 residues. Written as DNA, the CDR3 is TGCGCCAGCAGCTTAACACCGAACACTGAAGCTTTCTTT. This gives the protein CASSLTPNTEAFF.

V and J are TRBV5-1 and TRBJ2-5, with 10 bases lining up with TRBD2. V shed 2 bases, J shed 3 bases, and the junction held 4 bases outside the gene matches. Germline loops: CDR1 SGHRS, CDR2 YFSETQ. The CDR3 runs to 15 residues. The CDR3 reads CASSFYLAGEETQYF. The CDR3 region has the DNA TGCGCCAGCAGCTTCTACCTAGCGGGGGAAGAGACCCAGTACTTC.

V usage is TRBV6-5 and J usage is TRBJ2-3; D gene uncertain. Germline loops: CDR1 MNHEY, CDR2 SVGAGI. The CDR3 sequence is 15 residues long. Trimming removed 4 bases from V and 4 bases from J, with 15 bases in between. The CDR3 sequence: CASSSTAELPDTQYF. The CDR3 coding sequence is TGTGCCAGCAGTTCGACGGCCGAGCTCCCAGATACGCAGTATTTT.

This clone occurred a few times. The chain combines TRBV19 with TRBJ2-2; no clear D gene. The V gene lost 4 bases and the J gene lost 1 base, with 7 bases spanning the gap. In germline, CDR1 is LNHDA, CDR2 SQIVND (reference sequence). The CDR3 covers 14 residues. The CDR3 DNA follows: TGTGCCAGTAGTACACGAGAGAACACCGGGGAGCTGTTTTTT. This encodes CASSTRENTGELFF. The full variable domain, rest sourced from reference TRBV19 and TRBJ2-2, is DGGITQSPKYLFRKEGQNVTLSCEQNLNHDAMYWYRQDPGQGLRLIYYSQIVNDFQKGDIAEGYSVSREKKESFPLTVTSAQKNPTAFYLCASSTRENTGELFFGEGSRLTVL.

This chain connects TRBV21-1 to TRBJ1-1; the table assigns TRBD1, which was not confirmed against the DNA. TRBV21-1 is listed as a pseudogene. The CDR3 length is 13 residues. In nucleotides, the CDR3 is TGTGCCAGCAGCAAACAGTTGAACACTGAAGCTTTCTTT. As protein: CASSKQLNTEAFF.

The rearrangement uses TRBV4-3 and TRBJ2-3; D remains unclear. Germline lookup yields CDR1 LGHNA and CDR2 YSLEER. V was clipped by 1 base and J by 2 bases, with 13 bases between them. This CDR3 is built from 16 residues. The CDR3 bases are TGCGCCAGCAGCCAAGCTCCTAGTAGGCTCACAGATACGCAGTATTTT. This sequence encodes CASSQAPSRLTDTQYF.

For the CDR3, the DNA is TGTGCCAGCAGCCCCAACTACATACTATACAATGAGCAGTTCTTC. Protein sequence: CASSPNYILYNEQFF. This chain uses TRBV6-5 with TRBJ2-1; D uncertain. Trimming cost V 6 bases and J 4 bases, with 16 bases left between them. The V gene's germline CDR1 is MNHEY and CDR2 SVGAGI. This CDR3 is 15 amino acids long.

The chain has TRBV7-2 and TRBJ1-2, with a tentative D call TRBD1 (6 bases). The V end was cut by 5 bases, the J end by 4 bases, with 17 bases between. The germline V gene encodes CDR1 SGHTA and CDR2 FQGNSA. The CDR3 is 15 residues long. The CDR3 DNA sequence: TGTGCCAGCAGCAGACAGGTAGCAGGCATCTATGGCTACACCTTC. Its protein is CASSRQVAGIYGYTF.

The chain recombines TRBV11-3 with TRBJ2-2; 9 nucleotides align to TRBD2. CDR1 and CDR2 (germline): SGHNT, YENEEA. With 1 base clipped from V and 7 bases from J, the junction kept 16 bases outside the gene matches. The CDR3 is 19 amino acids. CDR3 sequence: CASSLGLRSREGRDGELFF. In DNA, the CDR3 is TGTGCCAGCAGCTTAGGATTACGGTCGCGGGAGGGCCGAGACGGGGAGCTGTTTTTT. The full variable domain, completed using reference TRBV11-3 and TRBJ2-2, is EAGVVQSPRYKIIEKKQPVAFWCNPISGHNTLYWYLQNLGQGPELLIRYENEEAVDDSQLPKDRFSAERLKGVDSTLKIQPAELGDSAVYLCASSLGLRSREGRDGELFFGEGSRLTVL.

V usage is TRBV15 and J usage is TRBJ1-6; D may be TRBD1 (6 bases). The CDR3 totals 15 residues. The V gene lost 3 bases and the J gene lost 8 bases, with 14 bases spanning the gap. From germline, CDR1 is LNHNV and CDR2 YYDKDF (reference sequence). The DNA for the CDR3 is TGTGCCACCAGCAGGGTCGTGGGGGGCCATTCACCCCTCCACTTT. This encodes CATSRVVGGHSPLHF.

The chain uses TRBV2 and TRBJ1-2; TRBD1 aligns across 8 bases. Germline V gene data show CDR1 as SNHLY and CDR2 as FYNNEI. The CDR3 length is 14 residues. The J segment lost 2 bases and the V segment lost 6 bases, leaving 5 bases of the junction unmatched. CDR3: CASRHGQGNYGYTF. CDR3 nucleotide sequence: TGTGCCAGCAGGCACGGACAGGGAAACTATGGCTACACCTTC.

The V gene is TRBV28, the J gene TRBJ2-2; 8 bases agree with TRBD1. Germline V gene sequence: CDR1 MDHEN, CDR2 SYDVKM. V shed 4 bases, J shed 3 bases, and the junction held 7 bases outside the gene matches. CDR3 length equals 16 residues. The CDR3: CASSSSWDRHTGELFF. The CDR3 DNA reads TGTGCCAGCAGTTCCAGTTGGGACAGGCACACCGGGGAGCTGTTTTTT.

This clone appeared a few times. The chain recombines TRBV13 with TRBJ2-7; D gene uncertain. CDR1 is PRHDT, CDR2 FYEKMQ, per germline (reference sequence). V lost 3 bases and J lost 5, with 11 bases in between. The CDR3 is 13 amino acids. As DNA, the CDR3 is TGTGCCAGCAGCTTCTCTCTTGAGCACGAGCAGTACTTC. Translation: CASSFSLEHEQYF.

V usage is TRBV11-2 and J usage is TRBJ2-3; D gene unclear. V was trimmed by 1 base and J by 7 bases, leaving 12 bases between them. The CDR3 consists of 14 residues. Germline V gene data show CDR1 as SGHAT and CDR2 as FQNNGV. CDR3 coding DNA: TGTGCCAGCAGCTTAGGCCTAGGTAGTTATACGCAGTATTTT. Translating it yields CASSLGLGSYTQYF.

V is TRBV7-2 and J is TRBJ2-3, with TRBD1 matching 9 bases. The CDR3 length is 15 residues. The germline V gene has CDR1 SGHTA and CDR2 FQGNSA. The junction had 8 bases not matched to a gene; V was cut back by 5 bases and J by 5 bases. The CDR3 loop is CASSPRDRVLDTQYF. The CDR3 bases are TGTGCCAGCAGCCCGCGGGACAGGGTATTAGATACGCAGTATTTT.

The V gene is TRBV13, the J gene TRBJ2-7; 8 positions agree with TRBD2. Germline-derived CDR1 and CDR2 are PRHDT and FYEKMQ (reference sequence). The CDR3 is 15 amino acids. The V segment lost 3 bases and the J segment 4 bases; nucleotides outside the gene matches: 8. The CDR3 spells CASSFPRGGGYEQYF. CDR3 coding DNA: TGTGCCAGCAGCTTTCCCCGGGGGGGAGGTTACGAGCAGTACTTC.